This entry concerns a single T cell receptor (beta chain). The record originates from a study of blood T cell repertoires in COVID-19. Some clones are missing from TCRdb's copy, which holds only in-frame ones; the method was immunoSEQ multiplex PCR. The sample yields fewer than 300,000 clones, approximately 85% seen once. The sequencing input was peripheral blood. This TCR was sampled from a young man with active or convalescent COVID-19.

DNA of the CDR3: TGTGCCAGCAGCGGCGGGCACTACGAGCAGTACTTC. It encodes CASSGGHYEQYF. The rearrangement uses TRBV7-9 and TRBJ2-7; a weak D match, TRBD2 (5 bases). Germline lookup yields CDR1 SEHNR and CDR2 FQNEAQ (reference sequence). CDR3 length equals 12 residues. Trimming removed 5 bases at V and 3 bases at J, with 8 bases between.